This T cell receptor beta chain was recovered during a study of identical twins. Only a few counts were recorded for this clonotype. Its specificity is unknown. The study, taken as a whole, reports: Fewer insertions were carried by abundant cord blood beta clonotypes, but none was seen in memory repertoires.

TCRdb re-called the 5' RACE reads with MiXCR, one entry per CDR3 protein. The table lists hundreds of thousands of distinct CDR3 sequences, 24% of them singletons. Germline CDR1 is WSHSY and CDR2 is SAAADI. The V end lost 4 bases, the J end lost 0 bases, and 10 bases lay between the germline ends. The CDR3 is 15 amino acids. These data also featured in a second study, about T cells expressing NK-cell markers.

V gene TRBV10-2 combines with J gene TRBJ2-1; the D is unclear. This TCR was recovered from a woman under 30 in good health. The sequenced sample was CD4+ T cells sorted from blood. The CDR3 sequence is CASSAARRSYNEQFF. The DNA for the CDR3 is TGCGCCAGCAGTGCTGCAAGACGCTCCTACAATGAGCAGTTCTTC.